Shown below are 4 T cell receptor beta chains from a single sample sequenced in a study of blood T cell repertoires in COVID-19. Produced via immunoSEQ multiplex PCR; TCRdb's table is partial and in-frame only. The sample includes about 210,000 clones, roughly 82% of them seen just once. Sequenced: peripheral blood. These receptors were obtained from a man aged 40-55 years who had recovered from COVID-19.

This clone occurred a few times. The J gene is TRBJ2-2, the V gene TRBV7-2; TRBD2 matches at 8 bases. V trimming: 1 base; J trimming: 7 bases; junction bases outside the gene matches: 8. From germline, CDR1 is SGHTA and CDR2 FQGNSA. CDR3 length: 16 amino acids. The CDR3 loop reads CASSLVIGLAGGELFF. The CDR3 nucleotides are TGTGCCAGCAGCTTAGTTATTGGACTAGCCGGCGGGGAGCTGTTTTTT. The full variable domain, in which reference TRBV7-2 and TRBJ2-2 provide the parts outside the CDR3, is GAGVSQSPSNKVTEKGKDVELRCDPISGHTALYWYRQSLGQGLEFLIYFQGNSAPDKSGLPSDRFSAERTGGSVSTLTIQRTQQEDSAVYLCASSLVIGLAGGELFFGEGSRLTVL.

The chain's CDR3 is CSVGDLDQETQYF. DNA for the CDR3: TGCAGCGTTGGGGACTTAGACCAAGAGACCCAGTACTTC. The rearrangement links TRBV29-1 to TRBJ2-5; tentatively, D is TRBD2 (6 bases). Trimming stripped 4 bases from V and 0 bases from J, with 9 bases between. Germline CDR1 reads SQVTM; CDR2 reads ANQGSEA. The CDR3 loop spans 13 amino acids.

The chain carries TRBV10-3 and TRBJ1-1; D unresolved. Germline loops: CDR1 ENHRY, CDR2 SYGVKD. CDR3 length equals 12 residues. V shed 10 bases and J shed 4 bases, with 13 bases lying between them. The CDR3 DNA reads TGTGCCACCAATCCGGGAGGCACTGAAGCTTTCTTT. This encodes CATNPGGTEAFF.

The V and J genes are TRBV12-3 or TRBV12-4 and TRBJ2-7; 9 bases are a match to TRBD2. There are 13 residues in the CDR3. The V segment lost 6 bases and the J segment 5 bases; nucleotides outside the gene matches: 5. CDR3 residues: CASRAGGADEQYF. CDR3 sequence (DNA): TGTGCCAGCAGGGCGGGAGGGGCAGACGAGCAGTACTTC.